The subject of this entry is one TCR beta chain. The data derive from a study of shared clonotypes between healthy human individuals. Methods used by the authors: Filtering differed for immunoSEQ, which gave only junction sequences without quality scores. Profiled with immunoSEQ multiplex PCR; TCRdb holds only in-frame clones, not every one. V, J and clone size were drawn from that table, and D and trimming were deduced from the DNA. This sample has about 1.5 million clones, with around 98% found just once. This CDR3 has 17 residues. J gave up 4 bases and V 1 base, and 7 bases lay outside the gene matches. Germline V CDR1 and CDR2: LNHNV, YYDKDF (reference sequence).

Source material: naive CD4+ T cells sorted from blood. Subset of the sample: CD45RA+ positively selected. V gene TRBV15 combines with J gene TRBJ2-2; 9 bases agree with TRBD2. This sequence originates from a man aged 25 to 40 in good health. The CDR3: CATSRGGTSYGTGELFF. The CDR3 bases are TGTGCCACCAGCAGAGGTGGGACTAGCTACGGCACCGGGGAGCTGTTTTTT. The full variable domain, completed using reference TRBV15 and TRBJ2-2, is DAMVIQNPRYQVTQFGKPVTLSCSQTLNHNVMYWYQQKSSQAPKLLFHYYDKDFNNEADTPDNFQSRRPNTSFCFLDIRSPGLGDTAMYLCATSRGGTSYGTGELFFGEGSRLTVL.